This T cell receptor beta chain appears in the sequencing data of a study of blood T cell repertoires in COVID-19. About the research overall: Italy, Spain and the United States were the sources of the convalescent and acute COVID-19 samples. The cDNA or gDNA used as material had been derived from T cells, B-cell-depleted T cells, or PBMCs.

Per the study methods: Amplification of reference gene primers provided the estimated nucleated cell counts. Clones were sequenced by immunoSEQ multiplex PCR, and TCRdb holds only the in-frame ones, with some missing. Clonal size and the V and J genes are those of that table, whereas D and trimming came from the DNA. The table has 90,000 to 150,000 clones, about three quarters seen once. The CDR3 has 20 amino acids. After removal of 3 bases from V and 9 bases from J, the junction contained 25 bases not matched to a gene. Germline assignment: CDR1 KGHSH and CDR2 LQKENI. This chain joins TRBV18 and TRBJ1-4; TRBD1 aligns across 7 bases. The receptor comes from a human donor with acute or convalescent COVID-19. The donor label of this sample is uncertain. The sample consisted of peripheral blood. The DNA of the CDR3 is TGTGCCAGCTCACCCGACGGCGGGACAGCCCGCCCGACCACTTCCAAAAAACTGTTTTTT. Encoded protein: CASSPDGGTARPTTSKKLFF. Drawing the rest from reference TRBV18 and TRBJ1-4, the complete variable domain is NAGVMQNPRHLVRRRGQEARLRCSPMKGHSHVYWYRQLPEEGLKFMVYLQKENIIDESGMPKERFSAEFPKEGPSILRIQQVVRGDSAAYFCASSPDGGTARPTTSKKLFFGSGTQLSVL.